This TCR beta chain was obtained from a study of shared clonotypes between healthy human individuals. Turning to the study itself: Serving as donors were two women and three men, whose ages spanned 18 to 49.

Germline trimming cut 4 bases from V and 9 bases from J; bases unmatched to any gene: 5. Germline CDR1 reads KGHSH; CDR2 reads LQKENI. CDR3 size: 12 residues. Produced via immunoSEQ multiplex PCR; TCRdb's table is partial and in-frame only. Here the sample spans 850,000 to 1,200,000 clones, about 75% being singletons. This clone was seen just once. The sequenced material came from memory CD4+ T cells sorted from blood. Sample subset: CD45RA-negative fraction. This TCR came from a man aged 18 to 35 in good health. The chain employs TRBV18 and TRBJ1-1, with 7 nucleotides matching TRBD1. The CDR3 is CASSLETGKAFF. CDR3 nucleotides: TGTGCCAGCTCACTCGAGACAGGGAAAGCTTTCTTT.